This T cell receptor beta chain was recovered during a study of neurological immune-mediated disorders. The time point was: longitudinal time-point 1 (baseline). TCRdb independently ran MiXCR on the 5' RACE reads; one entry per CDR3 protein. The sample consists of around 69,000 distinct CDR3 sequences, about 9.4% of them appearing once. Germline CDR1 is ENHRY and CDR2 is SYGVKD. This CDR3 contains 14 residues. V was pared by 8 bases and J by 3 bases, with 14 bases between. This clonotype appeared many times. The sequence derives from a man aged 30 to 45 in good health. The V and J genes are TRBV10-3 and TRBJ1-5, with a tentative D call TRBD1 (5 bases). Sequencing was done on a sample of PBMCs. For the CDR3, the DNA is TGTGCCATCGGGGCGGGCAGGGTCAATCAGCCCCAGCATTTT. As protein: CAIGAGRVNQPQHF.